One sample yielded the 20 T cell receptor beta chains listed below, sequenced in a study of T cell responses to AZD1222 COVID-19 vaccine. The method was immunoSEQ multiplex PCR; TCRdb's version includes in-frame clones alone and lacks a portion of them. Of 90,000 to 150,000 clones in the sample, roughly 84% are singletons; the top ten hold about 1.2%. The sequences come from peripheral blood, collected on day 0 of AZD1222 vaccination. The receptors here all came from an adult in good health.

The J gene is TRBJ2-3, the V gene TRBV7-9; the D is unclear. V was clipped by 4 bases and J by 5 bases, with 16 bases between them. CDR1 is SEHNR and CDR2 is FQNEAQ in the germline V gene (reference sequence). This CDR3 region has 15 residues. In nucleotides, the CDR3 is TGTGCCAGCAGCTATTCAGGCGGTGGGGAAGATACGCAGTATTTT. Translated: CASSYSGGGEDTQYF.

This sequence joins TRBV3-1 (or the pseudogene TRBV3-2) and TRBJ2-5, with 7 bases aligning to TRBD1. J was trimmed by 4 bases and V by 10 bases; bases with no gene match: 6. The CDR3 has 12 residues. CDR1 and CDR2 (germline): LGHDT, YNNKEL (reference sequence). The CDR3: CATQKGAETQYF. CDR3 in DNA: TGTGCCACCCAAAAGGGGGCAGAGACCCAGTACTTC.

The chain is built from TRBV19 and TRBJ2-7; 8 bases are a match to TRBD1. The junction had 6 bases not matched to a gene; V was cut back by 6 bases and J by 5 bases. Per germline, CDR1 LNHDA and CDR2 SQIVND (reference sequence). This CDR3 spans 13 amino acids. The CDR3 region is CASSGTGGNEQYF. For the CDR3, the DNA is TGTGCCAGTAGCGGGACAGGAGGGAACGAGCAGTACTTC.

This clone occurred a few times. The rearrangement joins TRBV19 to TRBJ1-2, with TRBD1 identical over 10 bases. Germline CDR1 LNHDA, CDR2 SQIVND (reference sequence). This CDR3 spans 15 amino acids. V was pared by 3 bases and J by 4 bases, with 5 bases of the junction left unmatched. The CDR3 is CASSMGRQGAYGYTF. The CDR3 coding sequence is TGTGCCAGTAGTATGGGACGACAGGGGGCCTATGGCTACACCTTC.

This chain connects TRBV27 to TRBJ2-5; 8 bases match TRBD2. Germline loops: CDR1 MNHEY, CDR2 SMNVEV (reference sequence). Trimming removed 4 bases from V and 6 bases from J; junction bases left unmatched: 19. This CDR3 has 18 residues. The CDR3 bases are TGTGCCAGCAGTTCACCCCTCCGGGGCGGGGGGCCTGGGAAGACCCAGTACTTC. It specifies CASSSPLRGGGPGKTQYF.

Only a few counts were recorded for this clone. This chain uses TRBV2 with TRBJ1-5; the match to TRBD1 covers 10 bases. Germline CDR1 SNHLY, CDR2 FYNNEI. Trimming cost V 7 bases and J 3 bases; bases outside gene matches: 6. The CDR3 consists of 15 residues. CDR3 bases: TGTGCCAGCACCCGGGGGACAGGGGTCAATCAGCCCCAGCATTTT. This encodes CASTRGTGVNQPQHF. The whole variable domain, filled in from reference TRBV2 and TRBJ1-5, reads EPEVTQTPSHQVTQMGQEVILRCVPISNHLYFYWYRQILGQKVEFLVSFYNNEISEKSEIFDDQFSVERPDGSNFTLKIRSTKLEDSAMYFCASTRGTGVNQPQHFGDGTRLSIL.

The chain is built from TRBV5-1 and TRBJ1-4; 9 nucleotides match TRBD1. This CDR3 comprises 15 residues. The germline gives CDR1 SGHRS, CDR2 YFSETQ. Trimming at V came to 0 bases and at J to 4 bases, leaving 1 base not matched to a gene. In DNA, the CDR3 is TGCGCCAGCAGCTTGGCGGGACAGGGTAATGAAAAACTGTTTTTT. It is translated as CASSLAGQGNEKLFF. The full variable domain, in which reference TRBV5-1 and TRBJ1-4 provide the parts outside the CDR3, is KAGVTQTPRYLIKTRGQQVTLSCSPISGHRSVSWYQQTPGQGLQFLFEYFSETQRNKGNFPGRFSGRQFSNSRSEMNVSTLELGDSALYLCASSLAGQGNEKLFFGSGTQLSVL.

J is TRBJ1-4 and V is TRBV29-1; D is ambiguous. Germline lookup yields CDR1 SQVTM and CDR2 ANQGSEA. The CDR3 is 13 amino acids. V dropped 7 bases and J dropped 0 bases, with 9 bases sitting between them. The CDR3 spells CSARASTNEKLFF. CDR3 coding DNA: TGCAGCGCTCGGGCCTCAACTAATGAAAAACTGTTTTTT.

This rearrangement joins TRBV19 to TRBJ2-7, with TRBD1 matching 11 bases. V lost 5 bases, J lost 4 bases, and 4 bases stayed unmatched. The germline CDR1 and CDR2 sequences are LNHDA and SQIVND (reference sequence). This CDR3 has 14 amino acids. The CDR3 is CASSPGQGVYEQYF. In nucleotides, the CDR3 is TGTGCCAGTAGTCCGGGACAGGGGGTTTACGAGCAGTACTTC.

The chain carries TRBV12-3 or TRBV12-4 and TRBJ2-7; D not certain. The CDR3 covers 12 residues. V lost 5 bases and J 5 bases, leaving 10 bases between the germline ends. DNA of the CDR3: TGTGCCAGCAGTCTGGGATCGGACGAGCAGTACTTC. Translated, it gives CASSLGSDEQYF.

This clone is a singleton in its sample. The chain employs TRBV5-1 and TRBJ2-3, with 9 bases identical to TRBD1. This CDR3 has 14 residues. Trimming removed 5 bases from V and 4 bases from J; junction bases left unmatched: 5. The germline gives CDR1 SGHRS, CDR2 YFSETQ. The CDR3 DNA follows: TGCGCCAGCAGGAGGGGACAGGGAGCAGATACGCAGTATTTT. Protein: CASRRGQGADTQYF.

The chain links TRBV2 to TRBJ2-1; TRBD1 is a possible D gene (5 bases). Germline values: CDR1 SNHLY, CDR2 FYNNEI. The CDR3 totals 15 residues. Trimming shortened V by 8 bases and J by 6 bases, and 20 bases separated the two germline ends. The CDR3 nucleotides are TGTGCCAGCTCCCTAGGGGTAGGGTTCGGCAATGAGCAGTTCTTC. This encodes CASSLGVGFGNEQFF.

Only one count was recorded for this clone. The chain couples TRBV29-1 to TRBJ2-5; D not resolved. This CDR3 has 13 amino acids. The V end was cut by 6 bases, the J end by 4 bases, with 15 bases between. Germline CDR1 and CDR2: SQVTM and ANQGSEA. The CDR3 loop reads CSVGRTIGETQYF. Here the CDR3 DNA reads TGCAGCGTGGGCCGGACGATCGGAGAGACCCAGTACTTC.

The chain recombines TRBV11-3 with TRBJ2-2; D is possibly TRBD1 or TRBD2 (5 bases each). Trimming left V 1 base short and J 4 bases short, with 10 bases between. The CDR3 totals 15 residues. Germline V lookup: CDR1 SGHNT, CDR2 YENEEA. Here the CDR3 DNA reads TGTGCCAGCAGCTTAGTTCTGGGGGTCACCGGGGAGCTGTTTTTT. Translating it yields CASSLVLGVTGELFF.

The CDR3 region has the DNA TGTGCCAGCACCCCAGGCGCTAACACTGAAGCTTTCTTT. Its translation: CASTPGANTEAFF. V gene TRBV25-1 combines with J gene TRBJ1-1; D uncertain. The germline V gene has CDR1 MGHDK and CDR2 SYGVNS. The CDR3 has 13 residues. Trimming removed 7 bases at V and 2 bases at J, with 11 bases between.

DNA for the CDR3: TGTGCCAGCTCACCAAGCGGGACGGCGAACACTGAAGCTTTCTTT. This sequence encodes CASSPSGTANTEAFF. This chain connects TRBV18 to TRBJ1-1, with D perhaps matching TRBD1 (5 bases). Trimming took off 2 bases at V and 1 base at J, with 11 bases between the two ends. Germline lookup yields CDR1 KGHSH and CDR2 LQKENI. The CDR3 totals 15 residues.

The chain recombines TRBV9 with TRBJ1-2; D possibly corresponds to TRBD1 (5 bases). Germline lookup yields CDR1 SGDLS and CDR2 YYNGEE. V was pared by 4 bases and J by 4 bases, with 11 bases between. This CDR3 contains 13 residues. CDR3 bases: TGTGCCAGCAGCCCTGGGGGAGGCTATGGCTACACCTTC. It translates to CASSPGGGYGYTF.

V usage is TRBV14 and J usage is TRBJ1-4, with D possibly TRBD1 on 6 matching bases. The CDR3 covers 15 residues. Trimming pared 4 bases from V and 3 bases from J, leaving 12 bases between. Per germline, CDR1 SGHDN and CDR2 FVKESK. CDR3 nucleotides: TGTGCCAGCAGCCCCTGGACAGCTCCTAATGAAAAACTGTTTTTT. Translated: CASSPWTAPNEKLFF.

This clone is a singleton in its sample. This sequence joins TRBV5-1 and TRBJ1-2; possibly TRBD1 for D (6 bases). V was pared by 4 bases and J by 6 bases, with 10 bases between. The CDR3 spans 12 residues. Germline V gene data show CDR1 as SGHRS and CDR2 as YFSETQ. The CDR3: CASSPGTHGYTF. The CDR3 DNA is TGCGCCAGCAGCCCTGGGACACATGGCTACACCTTC.

The chain combines TRBV4-3 with TRBJ1-4, with 7 positions matching TRBD1. Germline loops: CDR1 LGHNA, CDR2 YSLEER. With 0 bases clipped from V and 12 bases from J, the junction kept 7 bases outside the gene matches. This CDR3 has 14 residues. CDR3 region: CASSQDRRQGQLFF. CDR3 nucleotide sequence: TGCGCCAGCAGCCAAGATCGAAGACAGGGCCAACTGTTTTTT.